This TCR beta chain derives from a study of OX40 agonist ivuxolimab in advanced cancers. Measured with immunoSEQ multiplex PCR; TCRdb has only the in-frame clones, and not every one. The sample carries tens of thousands of clones, about 80% recorded once. On cycle 4 day 1 and cycle 7 day 1, as well as at baseline, blood was sampled. Germline lookup yields CDR1 MGHDK and CDR2 SYGVNS. V lost 9 bases and J 0 bases, leaving 11 bases between the germline ends. This CDR3 has 13 residues. The chain links TRBV25-1 to TRBJ1-1; D is uncertain. Sequencing was performed on CD4+ or CD8+ T cells sorted from blood, taken in a trial of the OX40 agonist ivuxolimab. This TCR came from an adult with an advanced solid tumor such as melanoma, head and neck, liver or kidney cancer. This CDR3 reads CASVHQLNTEAFF. Here the CDR3 DNA reads TGTGCCAGTGTCCACCAGTTGAACACTGAAGCTTTCTTT.